This TCR beta chain comes out of a study of cytomegalovirus exposure and HLA in healthy donors. Amplification used 60 Vbeta primers and 13 Jbeta primers. The protocol was immunoSEQ multiplex PCR, while the TCRdb copy is restricted to in-frame clones and leaves out a portion. The sample lists about 240,000 clones, about 85% seen once, with 0.2% to 0.25% in the top ten. The clonotype originates from a girl under 10 years old in good health and CMV-seronegative. Source material: PBMCs.

The CDR3 bases are TGTGCCAGCAGTTACTCGATCCAGGAGACCCAGTACTTC. Translated: CASSYSIQETQYF. The chain links TRBV6-6 to TRBJ2-5; D is unresolved. Germline V gene sequence: CDR1 MNHNY, CDR2 SVGAGI (reference sequence). V dropped 0 bases and J dropped 5 bases, with 7 bases sitting between them. The CDR3 runs 13 residues.